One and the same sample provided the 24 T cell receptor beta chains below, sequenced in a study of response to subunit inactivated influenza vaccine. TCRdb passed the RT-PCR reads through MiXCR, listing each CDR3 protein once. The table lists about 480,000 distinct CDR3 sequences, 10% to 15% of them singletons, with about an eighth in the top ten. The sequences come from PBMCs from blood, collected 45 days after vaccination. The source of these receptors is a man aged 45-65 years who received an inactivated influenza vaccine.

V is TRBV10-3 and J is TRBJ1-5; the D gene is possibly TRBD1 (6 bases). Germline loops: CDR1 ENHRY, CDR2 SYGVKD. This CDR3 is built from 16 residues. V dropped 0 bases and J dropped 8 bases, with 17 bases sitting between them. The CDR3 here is CAISESRGALGEPQHF. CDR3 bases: TGTGCCATCAGTGAGTCAAGGGGGGCACTTGGGGAGCCCCAGCATTTT.

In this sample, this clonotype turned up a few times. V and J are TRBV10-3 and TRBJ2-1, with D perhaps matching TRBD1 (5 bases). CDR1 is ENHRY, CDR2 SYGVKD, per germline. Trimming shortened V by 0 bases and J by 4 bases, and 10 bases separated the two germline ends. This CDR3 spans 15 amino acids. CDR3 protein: CAISESRGSYNEQFF. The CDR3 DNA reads TGTGCCATCAGTGAGTCTAGGGGATCGTACAATGAGCAGTTCTTC.

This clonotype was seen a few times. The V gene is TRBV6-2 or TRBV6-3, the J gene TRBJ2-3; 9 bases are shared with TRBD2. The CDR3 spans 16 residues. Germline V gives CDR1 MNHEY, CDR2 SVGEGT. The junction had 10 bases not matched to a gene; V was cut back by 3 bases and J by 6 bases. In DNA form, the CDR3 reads TGTGCCAGCAGTTATAATTGGCGGGAGGGCCTGGATACGCAGTATTTT. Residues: CASSYNWREGLDTQYF.

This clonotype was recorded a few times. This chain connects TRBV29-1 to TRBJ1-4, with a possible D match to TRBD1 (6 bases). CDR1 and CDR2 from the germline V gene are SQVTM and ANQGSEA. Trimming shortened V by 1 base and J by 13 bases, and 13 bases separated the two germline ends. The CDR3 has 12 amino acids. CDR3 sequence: CSVEAGRDILFF. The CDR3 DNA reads TGCAGCGTTGAAGCCGGTCGGGACATACTGTTTTTT.

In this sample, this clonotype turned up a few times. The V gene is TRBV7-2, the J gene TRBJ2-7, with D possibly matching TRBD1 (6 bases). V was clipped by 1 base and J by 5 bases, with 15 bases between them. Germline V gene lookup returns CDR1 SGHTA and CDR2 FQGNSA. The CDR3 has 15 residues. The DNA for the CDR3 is TGTGCCAGCAGCTTAGTGAGGGGGAGCCAGGACGAGCAGTACTTC. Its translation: CASSLVRGSQDEQYF.

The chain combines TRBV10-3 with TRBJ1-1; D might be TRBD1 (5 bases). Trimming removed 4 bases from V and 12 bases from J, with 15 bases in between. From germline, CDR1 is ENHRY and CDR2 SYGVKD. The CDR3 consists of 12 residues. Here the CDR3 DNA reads TGTGCCATCAGTGTATCCGGGGGTAAAACTTTCTTT. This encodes CAISVSGGKTFF.

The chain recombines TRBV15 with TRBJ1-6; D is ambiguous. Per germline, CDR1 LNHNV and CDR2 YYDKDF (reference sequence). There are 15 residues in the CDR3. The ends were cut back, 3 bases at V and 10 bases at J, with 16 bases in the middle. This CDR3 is CATSREGFSTSPLHF. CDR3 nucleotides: TGTGCCACCAGCAGGGAGGGATTCTCCACCTCACCCCTCCACTTT.

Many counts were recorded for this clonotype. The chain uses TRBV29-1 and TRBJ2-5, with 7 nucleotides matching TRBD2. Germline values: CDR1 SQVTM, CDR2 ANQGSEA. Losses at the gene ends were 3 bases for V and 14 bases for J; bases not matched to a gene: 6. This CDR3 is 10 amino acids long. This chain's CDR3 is CSVDKGGSYF. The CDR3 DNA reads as TGCAGCGTTGACAAGGGAGGGAGTTACTTC.

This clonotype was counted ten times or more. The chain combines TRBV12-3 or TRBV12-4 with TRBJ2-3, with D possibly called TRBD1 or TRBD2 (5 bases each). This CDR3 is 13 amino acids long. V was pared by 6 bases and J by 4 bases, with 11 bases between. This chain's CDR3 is CASRLQDSDTQYF. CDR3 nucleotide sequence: TGTGCCAGCAGGTTACAGGACTCAGATACGCAGTATTTT.

The DNA of the CDR3 is TGTGCCACCAGCGGAGGACAGCTGGGAGATACGCAGTATTTT. Translation: CATSGGQLGDTQYF. The V and J genes are TRBV15 and TRBJ2-3, with a tentative D call TRBD1 (6 bases). The V gene's germline CDR1 is LNHNV and CDR2 YYDKDF (reference sequence). The CDR3 length is 14 residues. Trimming left V 5 bases short and J 5 bases short, with 14 bases between. The variable domain in full, completed from reference TRBV15 and TRBJ2-3, reads DAMVIQNPRYQVTQFGKPVTLSCSQTLNHNVMYWYQQKSSQAPKLLFHYYDKDFNNEADTPDNFQSRRPNTSFCFLDIRSPGLGDTAMYLCATSGGQLGDTQYFGPGTRLTVL.

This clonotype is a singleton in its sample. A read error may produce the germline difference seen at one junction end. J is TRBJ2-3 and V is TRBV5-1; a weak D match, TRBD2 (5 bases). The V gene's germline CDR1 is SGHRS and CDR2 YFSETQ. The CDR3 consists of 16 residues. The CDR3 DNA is TGCGCCAGCAGGGATAGAGGCGGCGCTAGCACAGATTCGCAGTATTTT. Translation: CASRDRGGASTDSQYF.

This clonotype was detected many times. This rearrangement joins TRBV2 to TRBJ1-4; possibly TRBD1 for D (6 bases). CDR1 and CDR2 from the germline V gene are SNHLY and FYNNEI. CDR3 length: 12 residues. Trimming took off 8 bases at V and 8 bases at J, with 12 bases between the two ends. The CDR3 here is CASRKQGEKLFF. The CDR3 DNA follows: TGTGCCAGCCGTAAACAGGGCGAAAAACTGTTTTTT. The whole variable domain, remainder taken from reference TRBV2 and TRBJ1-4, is EPEVTQTPSHQVTQMGQEVILRCVPISNHLYFYWYRQILGQKVEFLVSFYNNEISEKSEIFDDQFSVERPDGSNFTLKIRSTKLEDSAMYFCASRKQGEKLFFGSGTQLSVL.

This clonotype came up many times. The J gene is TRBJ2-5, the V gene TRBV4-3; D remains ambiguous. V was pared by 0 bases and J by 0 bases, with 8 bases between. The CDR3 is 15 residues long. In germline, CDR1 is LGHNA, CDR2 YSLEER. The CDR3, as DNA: TGCGCCAGCAGCCAAGAGCGAACGTACCAAGAGACCCAGTACTTC. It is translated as CASSQERTYQETQYF.

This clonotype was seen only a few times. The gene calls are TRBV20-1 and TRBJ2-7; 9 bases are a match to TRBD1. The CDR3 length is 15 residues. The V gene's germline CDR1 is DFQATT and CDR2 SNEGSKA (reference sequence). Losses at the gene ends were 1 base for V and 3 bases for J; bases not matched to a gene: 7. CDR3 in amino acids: CSARAPGTGFYEQYF. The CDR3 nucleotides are TGCAGTGCTAGAGCCCCCGGGACAGGGTTCTACGAGCAGTACTTC.

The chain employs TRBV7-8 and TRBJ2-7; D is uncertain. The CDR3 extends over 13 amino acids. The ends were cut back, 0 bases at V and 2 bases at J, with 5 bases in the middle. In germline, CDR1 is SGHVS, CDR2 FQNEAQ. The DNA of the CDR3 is TGTGCCAGCAGCTTAGCATTTACCTACGAGCAGTACTTC. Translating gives CASSLAFTYEQYF.

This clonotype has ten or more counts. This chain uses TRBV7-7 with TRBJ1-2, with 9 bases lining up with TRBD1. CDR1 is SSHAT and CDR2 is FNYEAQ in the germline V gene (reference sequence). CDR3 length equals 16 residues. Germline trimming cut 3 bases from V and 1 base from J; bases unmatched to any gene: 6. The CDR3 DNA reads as TGTGCCAGCAGCTTGGACAGGGGCGAGGATAACTATGGCTACACCTTC. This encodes CASSLDRGEDNYGYTF.

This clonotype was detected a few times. CDR3 in DNA: TGTGCCAGCCGACGGACAGGGATAAATGAAAAACTGTTTTTT. It codes for CASRRTGINEKLFF. The chain joins TRBV6-2 or TRBV6-3 to TRBJ1-4; 8 bases fit TRBD1. This CDR3 comprises 14 residues. Per germline, CDR1 MNHEY and CDR2 SVGEGT. V lost 8 bases to trimming and J lost 5 bases; unmatched junction nucleotides: 7.

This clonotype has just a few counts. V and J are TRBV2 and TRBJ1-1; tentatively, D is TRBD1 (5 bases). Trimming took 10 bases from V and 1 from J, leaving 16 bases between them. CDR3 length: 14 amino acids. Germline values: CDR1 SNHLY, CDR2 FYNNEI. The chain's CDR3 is CATSPGGRNTEAFF. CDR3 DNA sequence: TGTGCCACTTCACCTGGGGGGAGGAACACTGAAGCTTTCTTT.

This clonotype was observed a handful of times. In DNA form, the CDR3 reads TGTGCCAGCAGTACCCATAGCAATCAGCCCCAGCATTTT. Its protein product is CASSTHSNQPQHF. The genes are TRBV7-2 and TRBJ1-5, with D unresolved. The V end was cut by 6 bases, the J end by 0 bases, with 6 bases between. CDR1 and CDR2 from the germline V gene are SGHTA and FQGNSA. The CDR3 covers 13 residues.

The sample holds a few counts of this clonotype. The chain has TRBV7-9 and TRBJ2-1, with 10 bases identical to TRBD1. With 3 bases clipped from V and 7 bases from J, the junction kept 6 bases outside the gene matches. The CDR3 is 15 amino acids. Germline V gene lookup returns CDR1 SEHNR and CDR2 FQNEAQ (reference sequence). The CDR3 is CASSLWTGGRNEQFF. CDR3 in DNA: TGTGCCAGCAGCTTGTGGACAGGGGGAAGAAATGAGCAGTTCTTC.

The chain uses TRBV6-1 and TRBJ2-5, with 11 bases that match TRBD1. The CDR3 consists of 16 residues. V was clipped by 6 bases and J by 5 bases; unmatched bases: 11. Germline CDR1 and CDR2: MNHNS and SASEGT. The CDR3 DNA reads TGTGCCAGCAGGGACAGGGGGCGAACCCTAGGCGAGACCCAGTACTTC. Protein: CASRDRGRTLGETQYF.

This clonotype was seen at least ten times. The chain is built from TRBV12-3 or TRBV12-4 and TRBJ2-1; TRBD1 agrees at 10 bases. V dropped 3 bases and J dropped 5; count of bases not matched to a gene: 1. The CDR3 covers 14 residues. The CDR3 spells CASSFDRGHNEQFF. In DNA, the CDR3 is TGTGCCAGCAGTTTTGACAGGGGGCACAATGAGCAGTTCTTC.

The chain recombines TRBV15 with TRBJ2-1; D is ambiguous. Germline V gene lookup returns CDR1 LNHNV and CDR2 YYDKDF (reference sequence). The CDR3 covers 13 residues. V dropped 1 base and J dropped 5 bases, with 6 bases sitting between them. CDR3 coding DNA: TGTGCCACCAGCAGAGGGTTTAACAATGAGCAGTTCTTC. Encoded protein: CATSRGFNNEQFF.

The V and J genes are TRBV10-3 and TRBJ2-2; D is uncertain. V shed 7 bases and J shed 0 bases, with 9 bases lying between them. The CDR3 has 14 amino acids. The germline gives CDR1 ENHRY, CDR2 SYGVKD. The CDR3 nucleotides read TGTGCCATCACAAAACAATCGAACACCGGGGAGCTGTTTTTT. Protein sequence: CAITKQSNTGELFF.